This T cell receptor beta chain was sequenced in a study of T cell changes during pregnancy in multiple sclerosis. Method: immunoSEQ multiplex PCR; TCRdb's copy keeps in-frame clones and lacks some. The data contain about 60,000 clones, about 90% of them singletons. The V end was cut by 0 bases, the J end by 4 bases, with 8 bases between. Germline V gene sequence: CDR1 SGHNT, CDR2 YYREEE (reference sequence). The CDR3 length is 14 residues. The chain joins TRBV5-4 to TRBJ1-3; D not certain. This clonotype originated in a female donor with multiple sclerosis, enrolled in a pregnancy study. The sample was CD4+ T cells from peripheral blood mononuclear cells, taken in the first trimester of pregnancy. CDR3 in amino acids: CASSLGTPGNTIYF. The CDR3 nucleotides are TGTGCCAGCAGCTTGGGCACACCCGGAAACACCATATATTTT.